Below, 16 T cell receptor beta chains from the same sample are listed, as sequenced in a study of PD-1 blockade in classical Hodgkin lymphoma. Clones were read by immunoSEQ multiplex PCR, and TCRdb kept only the in-frame ones, dropping some. Of 4,200 or so clones listed, 80% are singletons. There was relapse after autologous stem cell transplantation in every patient, and there was variation in brentuximab vedotin exposure. The sample here was peripheral blood mononuclear cells (PBMCs), taken at baseline. All receptors come from a human donor with classical Hodgkin lymphoma.

The chain is built from TRBV9 and TRBJ2-1; 9 nucleotides match TRBD2. CDR1 and CDR2 (germline): SGDLS, YYNGEE. CDR3 length: 13 amino acids. Trimming cost V 2 bases and J 10 bases; bases outside gene matches: 4. DNA of the CDR3: TGTGCCAGCAGCGTGGGGACTAGCAGCGAGCAGTTCTTC. Protein product: CASSVGTSSEQFF.

This clone was observed a single time. V and J are TRBV5-8 and TRBJ1-4; 7 bases match TRBD1. Per germline, CDR1 SGHTS and CDR2 YDEGEE. This CDR3 contains 15 residues. J was trimmed by 3 bases and V by 4 bases; bases with no gene match: 6. CDR3 in amino acids: CASSGRDSANEKLFF. CDR3 DNA: TGTGCCAGCAGCGGTAGGGACAGTGCTAATGAAAAACTGTTTTTT.

The rearrangement joins TRBV2 to TRBJ1-5; maybe TRBD1 (5 bases). The germline V and J ends were trimmed by 8 bases and 5 bases, with 13 bases remaining between them. This CDR3 has 13 residues. Looked up from germline, CDR1 is SNHLY and CDR2 is FYNNEI. The CDR3 nucleotides are TGTGCCAGCTGTGGTGACAGCTATCAGCCCCAGCATTTT. It yields the protein CASCGDSYQPQHF.

The chain couples TRBV2 to TRBJ2-7; D is ambiguous. CDR1 and CDR2 (germline): SNHLY, FYNNEI. The V and J ends lost 5 bases and 5 bases respectively, with 13 bases between them. The CDR3 length is 13 residues. Here the CDR3 reads CASSIGLADEQYF. The CDR3 DNA is TGTGCCAGCAGTATAGGTCTGGCGGACGAGCAGTACTTC.

This clone was observed a single time. The chain has TRBV19 and TRBJ1-2, with D unresolved. From germline, CDR1 is LNHDA and CDR2 SQIVND (reference sequence). The CDR3 has 15 amino acids. V gave up 4 bases and J gave up 4 bases, with 16 bases separating them. The CDR3 here is CASSTLESGSYGYTF. CDR3 DNA: TGTGCCAGTAGTACCCTGGAATCAGGATCCTATGGCTACACCTTC.

The chain is built from TRBV5-4 and TRBJ2-3, with 9 bases fitting TRBD1. Germline CDR1 is SGHNT and CDR2 is YYREEE (reference sequence). With 3 bases clipped from V and 1 base from J, the junction kept 9 bases outside the gene matches. There are 17 residues in the CDR3. Written as DNA, the CDR3 is TGTGCCAGCAGCTCACCTCGACAGGGGGTGGGCACAGATACGCAGTATTTT. It translates to CASSSPRQGVGTDTQYF.

Here the CDR3 DNA reads TGCGCCAGCAGCCAAGAAAAGGTATTTGGGAATGGCTACACCTTC. Encoded protein: CASSQEKVFGNGYTF. J is TRBJ1-2 and V is TRBV4-1; D ambiguous. Trimming shortened V by 0 bases and J by 6 bases, and 14 bases separated the two germline ends. Germline loops: CDR1 MGHRA, CDR2 YSYEKL. The CDR3 is 15 amino acids.

The V call is TRBV11-2, the J call TRBJ2-7, with 8 bases fitting TRBD1. Germline V lookup: CDR1 SGHAT, CDR2 FQNNGV. This CDR3 spans 13 amino acids. Germline trimming cut 6 bases from V and 7 bases from J; bases unmatched to any gene: 8. CDR3: CASSPGQGREQYF. Here the CDR3 DNA reads TGTGCCAGCAGTCCAGGACAGGGTAGGGAGCAGTACTTC.

The chain carries TRBV10-2 and TRBJ2-3, with a possible D match to TRBD2 (6 bases). The CDR3 covers 15 residues. Germline lookup yields CDR1 WSHSY and CDR2 SAAADI. V lost 6 bases, J lost 4 bases, and 17 bases lay in between. The CDR3 sequence is CASRDPAAGPDTQYF. CDR3 bases: TGCGCCAGCAGGGACCCAGCTGCGGGACCAGATACGCAGTATTTT.

The chain combines TRBV5-1 with TRBJ2-1; TRBD1 agrees at 8 bases. J was trimmed by 6 bases and V by 4 bases; bases with no gene match: 9. Germline V gene data show CDR1 as SGHRS and CDR2 as YFSETQ. CDR3 length equals 15 residues. In nucleotides, the CDR3 is TGCGCCAGCAGCCCAGACGGGACAGGTTTCAATGAGCAGTTCTTC. Encoded protein: CASSPDGTGFNEQFF.

The chain joins TRBV4-3 to TRBJ2-2; a possible D gene is TRBD1 (6 bases). The ends were cut back, 0 bases at V and 1 base at J, with 9 bases in the middle. This CDR3 is 16 amino acids long. Germline V gene sequence: CDR1 LGHNA, CDR2 YSLEER. The CDR3 sequence: CASSQEGQGNTGELFF. The CDR3 DNA reads TGCGCCAGCAGCCAAGAGGGACAAGGGAACACCGGGGAGCTGTTTTTT.

Here the CDR3 DNA reads TGTGCCAGCAGCTTATTCAGGGGGCGGTTAGCGGGGAGTTATGAGCAGTTCTTC. Translating it yields CASSLFRGRLAGSYEQFF. The V gene is TRBV7-8, the J gene TRBJ2-1; possibly TRBD1 or TRBD2 for D (8 bases each). Germline loops: CDR1 SGHVS, CDR2 FQNEAQ. The CDR3 length is 18 residues. V gave up 2 bases and J gave up 8 bases, with 25 bases separating them.

V is TRBV2 and J is TRBJ2-5; 8 positions match TRBD2. Germline CDR1 reads SNHLY; CDR2 reads FYNNEI. The CDR3 length is 19 residues. With V trimmed by 2 bases and J by 4 bases, 18 bases remained unmatched. This CDR3 is CASSERGGGPRIVGETQYF. The DNA of the CDR3 is TGTGCCAGCAGTGAACGGGGGGGAGGGCCTAGGATAGTAGGAGAGACCCAGTACTTC.

The rearrangement joins TRBV13 to TRBJ2-1, with 10 bases lining up with TRBD2. The junction had 2 bases not matched to a gene; V was cut back by 0 bases and J by 6 bases. Looked up from germline, CDR1 is PRHDT and CDR2 is FYEKMQ (reference sequence). CDR3 length: 15 amino acids. CDR3 sequence reads: CASSLGAGGGNEQFF. The CDR3, as DNA: TGTGCCAGCAGCTTAGGAGCGGGAGGGGGCAATGAGCAGTTCTTC. The full variable domain, rest sourced from reference TRBV13 and TRBJ2-1, is AAGVIQSPRHLIKEKRETATLKCYPIPRHDTVYWYQQGPGQDPQFLISFYEKMQSDKGSIPDRFSAQQFSDYHSELNMSSLELGDSALYFCASSLGAGGGNEQFFGPGTRLTVL.

The J gene is TRBJ2-3, the V gene TRBV11-3; D might be TRBD2 (7 bases). The CDR3 totals 14 residues. Trimming stripped 5 bases from V and 4 bases from J, with 13 bases between. Germline V gives CDR1 SGHNT, CDR2 YENEEA. In nucleotides, the CDR3 is TGTGCCAGCAGCGCGGGGGCACTGGCAGATACGCAGTATTTT. Encoded protein: CASSAGALADTQYF.

The V gene is TRBV19, the J gene TRBJ2-7, with D perhaps matching TRBD1 (6 bases). The CDR3 runs 13 residues. CDR1 and CDR2 from the germline V gene are LNHDA and SQIVND (reference sequence). The V end was cut by 0 bases, the J end by 5 bases, with 8 bases between. The CDR3 loop reads CASSIEGHDEQYF. CDR3 nucleotide sequence: TGTGCCAGTAGTATAGAGGGACATGACGAGCAGTACTTC.